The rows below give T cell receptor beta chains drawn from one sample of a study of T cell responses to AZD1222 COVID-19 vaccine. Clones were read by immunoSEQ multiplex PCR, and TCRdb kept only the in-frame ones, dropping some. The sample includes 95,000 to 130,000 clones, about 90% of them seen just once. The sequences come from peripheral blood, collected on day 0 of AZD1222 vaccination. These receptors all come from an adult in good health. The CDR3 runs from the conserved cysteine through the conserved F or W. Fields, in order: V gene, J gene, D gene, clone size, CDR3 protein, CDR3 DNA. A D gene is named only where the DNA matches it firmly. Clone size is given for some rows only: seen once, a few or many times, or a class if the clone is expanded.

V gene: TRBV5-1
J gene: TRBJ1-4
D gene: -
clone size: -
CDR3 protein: CASSLRPSTPISQKLFF
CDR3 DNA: TGCGCCAGCAGCTTGAGACCCTCAACCCCTATTTCGCAAAAACTGTTTTTT

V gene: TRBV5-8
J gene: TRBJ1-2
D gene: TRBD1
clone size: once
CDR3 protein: CASGGGAYGYTF
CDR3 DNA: TGTGCCAGTGGAGGGGGCGCCTATGGCTACACCTTC

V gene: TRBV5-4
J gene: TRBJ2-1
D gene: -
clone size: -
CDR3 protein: CASSRGTTHLARNEQFF
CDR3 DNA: TGTGCCAGCAGCAGAGGGACAACTCACTTGGCCCGCAATGAGCAGTTCTTC

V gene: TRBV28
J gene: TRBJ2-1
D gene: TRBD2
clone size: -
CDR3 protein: CASSPTSGGRYEQFF
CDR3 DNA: TGTGCCAGCAGTCCTACTAGCGGGGGTCGGTATGAGCAGTTCTTC

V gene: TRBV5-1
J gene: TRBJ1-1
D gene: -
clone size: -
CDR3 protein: CASAWITGRNTEAFF
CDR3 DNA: TGCGCCAGCGCCTGGATCACAGGGCGGAACACTGAAGCTTTCTTT

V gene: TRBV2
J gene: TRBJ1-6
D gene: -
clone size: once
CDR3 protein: CASSPGPYNSPLHF
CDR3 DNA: TGTGCCAGCAGTCCGGGTCCCTATAATTCACCCCTCCACTTT

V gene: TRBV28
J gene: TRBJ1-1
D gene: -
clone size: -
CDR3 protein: CASSSGHWNTEAFF
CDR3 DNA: TGTGCCAGCAGTTCCGGACATTGGAACACTGAAGCTTTCTTT

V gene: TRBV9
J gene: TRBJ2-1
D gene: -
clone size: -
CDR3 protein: CASSERETYSYNEQFF
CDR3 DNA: TGTGCCAGCAGCGAGAGAGAAACCTACTCCTACAATGAGCAGTTCTTC

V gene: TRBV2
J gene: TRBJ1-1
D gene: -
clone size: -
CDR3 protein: CASSEGSRGTEAFF
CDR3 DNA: TGTGCCAGCAGTGAGGGGTCCCGAGGGACTGAAGCTTTCTTT

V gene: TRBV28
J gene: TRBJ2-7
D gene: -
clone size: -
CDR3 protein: CASTPGDKLYEQYF
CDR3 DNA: TGTGCCAGCACCCCTGGGGACAAACTCTACGAGCAGTACTTC

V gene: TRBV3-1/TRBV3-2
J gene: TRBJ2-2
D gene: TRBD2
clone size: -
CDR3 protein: CASRQAGAGELFF
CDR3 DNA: TGTGCCAGCAGACAGGCGGGGGCCGGGGAGCTGTTTTTT

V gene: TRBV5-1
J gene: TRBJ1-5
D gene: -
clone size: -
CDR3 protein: CASSLDLSQPQHF
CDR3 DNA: TGCGCCAGCAGCTTGGATCTATCTCAGCCCCAGCATTTT

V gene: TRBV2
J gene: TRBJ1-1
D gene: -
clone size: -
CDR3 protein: CASSDRGGGTEAFF
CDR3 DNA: TGTGCCAGCAGTGACCGGGGCGGGGGAACTGAAGCTTTCTTT

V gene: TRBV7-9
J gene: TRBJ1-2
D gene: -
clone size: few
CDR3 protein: CAASPGQLYGYTF
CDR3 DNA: TGTGCCGCCTCCCCCGGACAACTCTATGGCTACACCTTC

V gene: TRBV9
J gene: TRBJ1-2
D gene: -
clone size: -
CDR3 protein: CASSVGGGDYGYTF
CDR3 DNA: TGTGCCAGCAGCGTAGGGGGAGGGGACTATGGCTACACCTTC

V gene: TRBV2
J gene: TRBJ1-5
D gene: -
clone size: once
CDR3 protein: CASGGDFSPSGPQHF
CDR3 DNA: TGTGCCAGCGGGGGAGATTTCAGCCCCAGCGGTCCCCAGCATTTT

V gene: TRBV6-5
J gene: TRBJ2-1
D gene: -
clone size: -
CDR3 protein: CASSPYNEQFF
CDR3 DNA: TGTGCCAGCTCCCCCTACAATGAGCAGTTCTTC

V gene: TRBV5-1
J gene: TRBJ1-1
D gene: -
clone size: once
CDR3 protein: CASSVLGDLNTEAFF
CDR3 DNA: TGCGCCAGCAGCGTATTAGGAGACCTGAACACTGAAGCTTTCTTT

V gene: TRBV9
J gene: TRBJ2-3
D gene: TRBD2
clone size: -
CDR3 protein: CASSVGGEGDTQYF
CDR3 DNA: TGTGCCAGCAGCGTGGGCGGGGAGGGGGATACGCAGTATTTT

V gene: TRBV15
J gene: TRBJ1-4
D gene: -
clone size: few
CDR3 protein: CATSRVGYFNEKLFF
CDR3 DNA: TGTGCCACCAGCAGAGTTGGGTACTTCAATGAAAAACTGTTTTTT

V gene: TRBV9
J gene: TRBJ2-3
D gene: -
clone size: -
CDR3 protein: CASRGIAQSTDTQYF
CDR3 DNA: TGTGCCAGCAGGGGGATAGCGCAAAGCACAGATACGCAGTATTTT

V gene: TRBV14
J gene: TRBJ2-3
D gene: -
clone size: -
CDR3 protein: CASSQEWGDTQYF
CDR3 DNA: TGTGCCAGCAGCCAAGAGTGGGGAGATACGCAGTATTTT